This paragraph reports one TCR beta chain. This specimen belongs to a study of blood T cell repertoires in COVID-19. Study as a whole: There were acute and convalescent COVID-19 samples, and they came from the United States, Italy and Spain. T cells, B-cell-depleted T cells, or PBMCs supplied cDNA or gDNA.

The CDR3 runs 16 residues. V shed 5 bases, J shed 1 base, and the junction held 9 bases outside the gene matches. Per germline, CDR1 SQVTM and CDR2 ANQGSEA. Under the authors' procedure: How many nucleated cells were present was estimated from reference gene primer amplification. Profiled with immunoSEQ multiplex PCR; TCRdb holds only in-frame clones, not every one. That table furnishes V, J and clone size, whereas the DNA furnished D and trimming. Of approximately 100,000 clones listed, roughly 90% are singletons. This chain links TRBV29-1 with TRBJ2-1; TRBD1 aligns across 9 bases. This clonotype originated in a woman aged 60-70 years with acute or convalescent COVID-19. The sequenced material came from peripheral blood. CDR3 residues: CSVTNPGQGSYNEQFF. CDR3 in DNA: TGCAGCGTTACGAACCCGGGACAGGGTTCCTACAATGAGCAGTTCTTC.